Shown below are 19 T cell receptor beta chains from a single sample sequenced in a study of Graves' ophthalmopathy and Graves' hyperthyroidism. Amplified material comprised TCR beta CDR3 regions derived from RNA transcripts. An initial RT-PCR round employing HTBI primers preceded a second-round multiplex PCR. One entry per CDR3 protein, called by TCRdb with MiXCR from the multiplex PCR reads. The repertoire holds just over 600,000 distinct CDR3 sequences, with 22% as singletons. Sequencing was performed on peripheral blood. The receptors shown here come from a young woman with stable Graves' hyperthyroidism. Some clones in this sample may be carry-over from other donors' samples.

This clonotype was detected many times. This sequence joins TRBV28 and TRBJ2-7, with a weak D call TRBD1 (6 bases). Trimming stripped 5 bases from V and 2 bases from J, with 10 bases between. The CDR3 runs to 13 residues. Germline V gene sequence: CDR1 MDHEN, CDR2 SYDVKM. The CDR3 region is CASSLYRAYEQYF. For the CDR3, the DNA is TGTGCCAGCAGTCTTTACAGGGCCTACGAGCAGTACTTC.

V and J are TRBV6-2 or TRBV6-3 and TRBJ2-2; 7 bases align to TRBD1. The V and J ends lost 2 bases and 9 bases, in that order; junction bases with no gene match: 18. CDR1 is MNHEY, CDR2 SVGEGT, per germline. The CDR3 is made up of 18 amino acids. The CDR3 sequence is CASSYPIPGQLNPRELFF. The CDR3 DNA follows: TGTGCCAGCAGTTACCCAATTCCGGGACAGCTTAATCCGCGGGAGCTGTTTTTT.

This clonotype was seen ten or more times. The chain uses TRBV7-9 and TRBJ2-7; the D gene could be TRBD1 or TRBD2 (7 bases each). CDR1 is SEHNR and CDR2 is FQNEAQ in the germline V gene (reference sequence). The V and J ends lost 5 bases and 5 bases respectively, with 16 bases between them. The CDR3 spans 14 residues. CDR3 in amino acids: CASSPRGGDDEQYF. The CDR3, as DNA: TGTGCCAGCAGCCCCAGGGGGGGTGACGACGAGCAGTACTTC.

This chain uses TRBV12-3 or TRBV12-4 with TRBJ1-6; 7 positions agree with TRBD1. V dropped 5 bases and J dropped 7; count of bases not matched to a gene: 8. The CDR3 has 15 amino acids. The CDR3 sequence is CASSTRTGRNSPLHF. In DNA form, the CDR3 reads TGTGCCAGCAGTACCCGGACAGGACGGAATTCACCCCTCCACTTT.

This rearrangement joins TRBV12-3 or TRBV12-4 to TRBJ2-2, with 7 bases aligning to TRBD2. The trim removed 4 bases at V and 0 bases at J, leaving 5 bases unmatched. This CDR3 has 16 amino acids. The CDR3 coding sequence is TGTGCCAGCAGTTCTTGGGGAGGGACGAACACCGGGGAGCTGTTTTTT. It codes for CASSSWGGTNTGELFF.

V usage is TRBV19 and J usage is TRBJ2-7; D uncertain. The V end was cut by 1 base, the J end by 1 base, with 8 bases between. CDR3 length: 14 amino acids. The germline V gene encodes CDR1 LNHDA and CDR2 SQIVND (reference sequence). For the CDR3, the DNA is TGTGCCAGTAGTATAGGACATTCGTCCTACGAGCAGTACTTC. This codes for CASSIGHSSYEQYF. Full variable domain (outside the CDR3, taken from reference TRBV19 and TRBJ2-7): DGGITQSPKYLFRKEGQNVTLSCEQNLNHDAMYWYRQDPGQGLRLIYYSQIVNDFQKGDIAEGYSVSREKKESFPLTVTSAQKNPTAFYLCASSIGHSSYEQYFGPGTRLTVT.

For this clonotype: One base away lies a much larger clone, so this may be a sequencing read error. The chain is built from TRBV15 and TRBJ2-7; the D call may be TRBD1 or TRBD2 (5 bases each). CDR3 size: 15 residues. CDR1 is LNHNV and CDR2 is YYDKDF in the germline V gene (reference sequence). This chain's CDR3 is CATSRERDGSYERYF. For the CDR3, the DNA is TGTGCCACCAGCAGAGAGAGGGACGGCTCCTACGAGCGGTACTTC.

The rearrangement uses TRBV6-1 and TRBJ1-2, with D hard to call. CDR1 and CDR2 (germline): MNHNS, SASEGT. V shed 4 bases and J shed 0 bases, with 15 bases lying between them. The CDR3 has 16 residues. CDR3 coding DNA: TGTGCCAGCAGTGCCACTCAGGAACTGACTAACTATGGCTACACCTTC. Its protein is CASSATQELTNYGYTF.

The genes are TRBV2 and TRBJ1-1, with TRBD1 as a possible D gene (6 bases). V lost 8 bases and J 5 bases, leaving 15 bases between the germline ends. Germline CDR1 and CDR2: SNHLY and FYNNEI. The CDR3 runs to 13 residues. In DNA, the CDR3 is TGTGCCAGCTCTGGACAGAGAGAAACTGAAGCTTTCTTT. This codes for CASSGQRETEAFF.

This rearrangement joins TRBV6-1 to TRBJ1-2, with D perhaps TRBD1 (5 bases). Trimming took off 0 bases at V and 8 bases at J, with 16 bases between the two ends. This CDR3 is 15 amino acids long. The germline V gene encodes CDR1 MNHNS and CDR2 SASEGT. The chain's CDR3 is CASSEALRGGGGYTF. The CDR3 nucleotides read TGTGCCAGCAGTGAAGCGCTTCGGGGGGGAGGCGGCTACACCTTC.

This clonotype was seen a few times. The chain employs TRBV4-1 and TRBJ1-2; D not resolved. The germline V gene has CDR1 MGHRA and CDR2 YSYEKL. V dropped 0 bases and J dropped 5 bases, with 19 bases sitting between them. The CDR3 loop spans 17 amino acids. The CDR3 reads CASSQDVRTLREYGYTF. As DNA, the CDR3 is TGCGCCAGCAGCCAAGATGTACGAACGTTAAGGGAGTATGGCTACACCTTC.

Ten or more counts support this clonotype. The rearrangement links TRBV2 to TRBJ1-5; TRBD1 matches 8 bases. The length of the CDR3 is 14 residues. Per the germline V gene, CDR1 is SNHLY and CDR2 is FYNNEI. Trimming cost V 6 bases and J 4 bases; bases outside gene matches: 5. CDR3 in DNA: TGTGCCAGCAGGGACGGACAGGGAAATCAGCCCCAGCATTTT. This encodes CASRDGQGNQPQHF. The whole variable domain, filled in from reference TRBV2 and TRBJ1-5, reads EPEVTQTPSHQVTQMGQEVILRCVPISNHLYFYWYRQILGQKVEFLVSFYNNEISEKSEIFDDQFSVERPDGSNFTLKIRSTKLEDSAMYFCASRDGQGNQPQHFGDGTRLSIL.

This clonotype was seen many times. This chain joins TRBV6-1 and TRBJ2-5; a possible D gene is TRBD1 (8 bases). CDR1 is MNHNS, CDR2 SASEGT, per germline. The V gene lost 4 bases and the J gene lost 4 bases, with 19 bases spanning the gap. This CDR3 region has 16 residues. CDR3 sequence (DNA): TGTGCCAGCAGTGCACCCGGACAGGGCGGGGGAGAGACCCAGTACTTC. Translation gives CASSAPGQGGGETQYF.

This clonotype was detected many times. This rearrangement joins TRBV27 to TRBJ2-2; TRBD2 matches 7 bases. Germline V gene lookup returns CDR1 MNHEY and CDR2 SMNVEV (reference sequence). Trimming at V came to 2 bases and at J to 3 bases, leaving 0 bases not matched to a gene. The CDR3 covers 14 residues. The CDR3 DNA reads as TGTGCCAGCAGTTTACTAGCGGACACCGGGGAGCTGTTTTTT. This translates into CASSLLADTGELFF.

This clonotype was seen ten or more times. J is TRBJ1-1 and V is TRBV29-1, with 8 positions matching TRBD1. CDR3 length: 14 residues. V was clipped by 0 bases and J by 5 bases; unmatched bases: 5. The germline V gene encodes CDR1 SQVTM and CDR2 ANQGSEA. The CDR3 DNA follows: TGCAGCGTTGAAGATCAGGGGGCTGGGACTGAAGCTTTCTTT. Encoded protein: CSVEDQGAGTEAFF.

Ten or more counts support this clonotype. J is TRBJ2-7 and V is TRBV12-3 or TRBV12-4, with TRBD1 matching over 10 bases. The J segment lost 6 bases and the V segment lost 8 bases, leaving 13 bases of the junction unmatched. The CDR3 totals 15 residues. CDR3 residues: CASSTAGTGVGEQYF. The CDR3 DNA reads as TGTGCCAGCTCAACCGCCGGGACAGGGGTTGGCGAGCAGTACTTC.

This clonotype was counted at least ten times. V usage is TRBV20-1 and J usage is TRBJ2-2, with 8 nucleotides matching TRBD2. CDR1 is DFQATT and CDR2 is SNEGSKA in the germline V gene (reference sequence). This CDR3 is 18 amino acids long. V dropped 1 base and J dropped 1; count of bases not matched to a gene: 11. The CDR3 DNA sequence: TGCAGTGCTAGAGTTTTTGTGGGGACTAGTCTGAACACCGGGGAGCTGTTTTTT. Translation: CSARVFVGTSLNTGELFF.

This clonotype was seen many times. The V and J genes are TRBV6-5 and TRBJ1-5; D is uncertain. Germline loops: CDR1 MNHEY, CDR2 SVGAGI. Trimming removed 10 bases from V and 0 bases from J, with 22 bases in between. The CDR3 runs 17 residues. In nucleotides, the CDR3 is TGTGCCAAATTAGTCCGACACAGAATCAATAGCAATCAGCCCCAGCATTTT. This sequence encodes CAKLVRHRINSNQPQHF.

This clonotype was found many times. The rearrangement uses TRBV19 and TRBJ2-7; 7 bases match TRBD1. V lost 4 bases to trimming and J lost 6 bases; unmatched junction nucleotides: 6. Germline CDR1 reads LNHDA; CDR2 reads SQIVND (reference sequence). This CDR3 is built from 13 residues. This CDR3 is CASSNWDSLEQYF. Here the CDR3 DNA reads TGTGCCAGTAGTAACTGGGACAGCCTCGAGCAGTACTTC.